This T cell receptor (beta chain) is from a study of T cell changes during pregnancy in multiple sclerosis. This clone was detected only once. Repertoires were generated with immunoSEQ multiplex PCR, while TCRdb's copy carries only in-frame clones and drops some. The sample records about 59,000 clones, 70% to 90% being singletons. The sequenced sample was peripheral blood, obtained in the first trimester of pregnancy. The receptor comes from a female donor in good health, enrolled as a control in a pregnancy study.

CDR3 sequence reads: CASSEGSQVTDTQYF. The CDR3 DNA is TGTGCCAGCAGTGAAGGTTCCCAGGTCACAGATACGCAGTATTTT. The chain combines TRBV6-1 with TRBJ2-3; D remains ambiguous. The V gene's germline CDR1 is MNHNS and CDR2 SASEGT. The length of the CDR3 is 15 residues. Trimming stripped 1 base from V and 2 bases from J, with 10 bases between.